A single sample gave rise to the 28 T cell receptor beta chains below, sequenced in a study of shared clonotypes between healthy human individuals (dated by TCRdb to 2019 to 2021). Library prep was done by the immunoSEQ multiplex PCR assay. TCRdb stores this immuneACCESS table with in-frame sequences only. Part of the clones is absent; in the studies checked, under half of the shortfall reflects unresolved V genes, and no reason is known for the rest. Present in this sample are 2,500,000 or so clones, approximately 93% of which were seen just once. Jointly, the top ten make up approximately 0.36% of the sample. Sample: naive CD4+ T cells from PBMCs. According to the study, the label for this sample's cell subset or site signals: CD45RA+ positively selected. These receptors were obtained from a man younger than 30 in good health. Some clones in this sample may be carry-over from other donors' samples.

The CDR3: CASSLYAGRADEQFF. The CDR3 region has the DNA TGTGCCAGCAGCTTATATGCGGGGAGGGCCGATGAGCAGTTCTTC. The chain uses TRBV11-3 and TRBJ2-1; 7 bases agree with TRBD2. The trim removed 2 bases at V and 8 bases at J, leaving 9 bases unmatched. CDR1 is SGHNT, CDR2 YENEEA, per germline. This CDR3 has 15 residues.

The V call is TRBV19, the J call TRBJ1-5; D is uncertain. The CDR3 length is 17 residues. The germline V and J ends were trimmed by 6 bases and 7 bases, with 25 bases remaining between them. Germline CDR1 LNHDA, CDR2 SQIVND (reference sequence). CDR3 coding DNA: TGTGCCAGTAGGCCCACCGGCTCCAGCCTTCCTCCCCAGCCCCAGCATTTT. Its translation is CASRPTGSSLPPQPQHF.

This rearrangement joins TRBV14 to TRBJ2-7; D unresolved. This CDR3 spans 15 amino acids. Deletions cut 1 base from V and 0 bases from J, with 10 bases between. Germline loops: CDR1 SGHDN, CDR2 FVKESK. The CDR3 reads CASSQVETTSYEQYF. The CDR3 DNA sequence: TGTGCCAGCAGCCAAGTGGAGACCACCTCCTACGAGCAGTACTTC.

This CDR3 is CASSPGTGVNYNEQFF. CDR3 nucleotides: TGTGCCAGCAGTCCCGGGACAGGGGTAAACTACAATGAGCAGTTCTTC. The J gene is TRBJ2-1, the V gene TRBV6-6, with 10 nucleotides matching TRBD1. The CDR3 loop spans 16 amino acids. The trim removed 5 bases at V and 3 bases at J, leaving 7 bases unmatched. Germline-derived CDR1 and CDR2 are MNHNY and SVGAGI (reference sequence).

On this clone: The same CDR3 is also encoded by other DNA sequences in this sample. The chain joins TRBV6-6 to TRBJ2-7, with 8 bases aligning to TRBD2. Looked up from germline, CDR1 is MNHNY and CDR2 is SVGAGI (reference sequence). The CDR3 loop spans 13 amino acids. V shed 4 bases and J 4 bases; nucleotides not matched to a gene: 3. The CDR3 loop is CASSLGTRYEQYF. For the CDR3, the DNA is TGTGCCAGCAGTTTAGGGACTAGGTACGAGCAGTACTTC.

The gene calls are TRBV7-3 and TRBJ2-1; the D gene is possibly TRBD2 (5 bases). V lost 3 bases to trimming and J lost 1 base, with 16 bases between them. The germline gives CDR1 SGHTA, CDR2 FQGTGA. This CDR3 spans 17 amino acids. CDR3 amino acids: CASSLLPGSLSYNEQFF. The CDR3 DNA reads TGTGCCAGCAGCTTGCTCCCGGGGAGCCTATCCTACAATGAGCAGTTCTTC.

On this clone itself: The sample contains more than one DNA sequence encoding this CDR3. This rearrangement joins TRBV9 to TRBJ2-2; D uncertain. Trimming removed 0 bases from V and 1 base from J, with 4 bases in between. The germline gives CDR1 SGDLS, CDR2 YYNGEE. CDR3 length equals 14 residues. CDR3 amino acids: CASSVAGNTGELFF. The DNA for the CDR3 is TGTGCCAGCAGCGTAGCCGGGAACACCGGGGAGCTGTTTTTT.

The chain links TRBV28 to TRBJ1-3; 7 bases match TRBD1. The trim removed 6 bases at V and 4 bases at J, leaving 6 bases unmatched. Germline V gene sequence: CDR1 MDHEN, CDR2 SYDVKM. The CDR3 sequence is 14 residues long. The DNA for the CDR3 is TGTGCCAGCAGAGGGGGCCAAGGCGGAAACACCATATATTTT. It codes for CASRGGQGGNTIYF.

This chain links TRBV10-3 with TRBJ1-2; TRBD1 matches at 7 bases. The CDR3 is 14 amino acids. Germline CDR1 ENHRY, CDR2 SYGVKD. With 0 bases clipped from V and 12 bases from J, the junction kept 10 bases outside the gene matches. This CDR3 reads CAISESGQLQLNTF. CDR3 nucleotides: TGTGCCATCAGTGAGTCGGGACAGCTACAGTTGAACACCTTC.

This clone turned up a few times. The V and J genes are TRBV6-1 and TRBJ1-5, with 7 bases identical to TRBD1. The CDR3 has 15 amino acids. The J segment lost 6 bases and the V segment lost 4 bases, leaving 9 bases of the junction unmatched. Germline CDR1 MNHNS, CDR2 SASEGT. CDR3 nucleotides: TGTGCCAGCAGTGGCTTGACAGGGACGGGTCAGCCCCAGCATTTT. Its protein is CASSGLTGTGQPQHF.

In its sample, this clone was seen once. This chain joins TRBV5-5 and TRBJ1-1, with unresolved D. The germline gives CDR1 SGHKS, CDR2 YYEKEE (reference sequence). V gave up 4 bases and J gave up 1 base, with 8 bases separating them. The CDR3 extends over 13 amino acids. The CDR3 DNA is TGTGCCAGCAGCGTCGAAGCGAACACTGAAGCTTTCTTT. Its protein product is CASSVEANTEAFF.

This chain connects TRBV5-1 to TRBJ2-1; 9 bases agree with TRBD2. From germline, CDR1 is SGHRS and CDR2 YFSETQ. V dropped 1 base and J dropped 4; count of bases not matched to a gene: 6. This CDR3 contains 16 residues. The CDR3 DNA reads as TGCGCCAGCAGCTTGATTAGCGGGAGATTGTACAATGAGCAGTTCTTC. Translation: CASSLISGRLYNEQFF.

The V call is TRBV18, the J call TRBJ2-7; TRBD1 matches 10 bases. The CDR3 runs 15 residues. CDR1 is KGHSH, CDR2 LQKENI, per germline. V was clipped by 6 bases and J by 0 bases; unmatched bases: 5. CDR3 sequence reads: CASSPGTGASYEQYF. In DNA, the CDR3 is TGTGCCAGCTCGCCCGGGACAGGGGCCTCCTACGAGCAGTACTTC. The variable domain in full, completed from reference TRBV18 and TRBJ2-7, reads NAGVMQNPRHLVRRRGQEARLRCSPMKGHSHVYWYRQLPEEGLKFMVYLQKENIIDESGMPKERFSAEFPKEGPSILRIQQVVRGDSAAYFCASSPGTGASYEQYFGPGTRLTVT.

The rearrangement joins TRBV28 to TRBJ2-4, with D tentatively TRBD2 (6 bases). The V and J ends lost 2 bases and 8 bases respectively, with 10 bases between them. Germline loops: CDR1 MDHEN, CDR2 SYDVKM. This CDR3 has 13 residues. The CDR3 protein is CASSLAGRYIQYF. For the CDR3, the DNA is TGTGCCAGCAGTTTAGCGGGGCGGTACATTCAGTACTTC. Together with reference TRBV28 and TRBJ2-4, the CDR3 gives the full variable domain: DVKVTQSSRYLVKRTGEKVFLECVQDMDHENMFWYRQDPGLGLRLIYFSYDVKMKEKGDIPEGYSVSREKKERFSLILESASTNQTSMYLCASSLAGRYIQYFGAGTRLSVL.

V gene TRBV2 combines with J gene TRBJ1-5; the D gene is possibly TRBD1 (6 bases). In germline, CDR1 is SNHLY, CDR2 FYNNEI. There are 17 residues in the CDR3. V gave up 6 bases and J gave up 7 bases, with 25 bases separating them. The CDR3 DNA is TGTGCCAGCAGCGCCGGGCCAGCATCCCACAGGGTGCAGCCCCAGCATTTT. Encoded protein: CASSAGPASHRVQPQHF.

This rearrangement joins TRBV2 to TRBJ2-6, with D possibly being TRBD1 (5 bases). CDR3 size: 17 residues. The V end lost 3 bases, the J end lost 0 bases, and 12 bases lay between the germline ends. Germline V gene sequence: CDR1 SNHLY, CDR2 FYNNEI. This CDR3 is CASSEAGSSSGANVLTF. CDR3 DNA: TGTGCCAGCAGTGAGGCAGGGTCGAGCTCTGGGGCCAACGTCCTGACTTTC.

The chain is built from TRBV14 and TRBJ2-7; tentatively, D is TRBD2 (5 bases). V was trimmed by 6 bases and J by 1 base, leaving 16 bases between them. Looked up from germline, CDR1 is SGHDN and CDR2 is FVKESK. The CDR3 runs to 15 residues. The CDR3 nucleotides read TGTGCCAGCAGTGCCATTCGGGGAGCGTCCTACGAGCAGTACTTC. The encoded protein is CASSAIRGASYEQYF.

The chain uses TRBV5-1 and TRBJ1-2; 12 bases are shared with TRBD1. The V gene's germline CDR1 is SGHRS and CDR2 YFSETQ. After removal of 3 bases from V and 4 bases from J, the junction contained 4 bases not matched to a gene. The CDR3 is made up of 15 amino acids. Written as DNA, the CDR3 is TGCGCCAGCAGCTCCGGGACAGGGGGCGCCTATGGCTACACCTTC. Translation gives CASSSGTGGAYGYTF.

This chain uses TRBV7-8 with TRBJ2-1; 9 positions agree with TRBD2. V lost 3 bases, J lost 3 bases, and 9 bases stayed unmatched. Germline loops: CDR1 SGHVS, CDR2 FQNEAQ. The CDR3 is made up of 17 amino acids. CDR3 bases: TGTGCCAGCAGCTTTTTTATAGCGGGAGCTAGCTACAATGAGCAGTTCTTC. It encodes CASSFFIAGASYNEQFF.

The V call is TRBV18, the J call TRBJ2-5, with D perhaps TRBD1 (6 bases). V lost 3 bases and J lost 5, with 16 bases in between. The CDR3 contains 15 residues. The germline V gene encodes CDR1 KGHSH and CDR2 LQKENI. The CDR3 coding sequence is TGTGCCAGCTCACCGCGGGCAGGGGTGAGGGAGACCCAGTACTTC. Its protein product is CASSPRAGVRETQYF. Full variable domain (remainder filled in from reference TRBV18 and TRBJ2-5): NAGVMQNPRHLVRRRGQEARLRCSPMKGHSHVYWYRQLPEEGLKFMVYLQKENIIDESGMPKERFSAEFPKEGPSILRIQQVVRGDSAAYFCASSPRAGVRETQYFGPGTRLLVL.

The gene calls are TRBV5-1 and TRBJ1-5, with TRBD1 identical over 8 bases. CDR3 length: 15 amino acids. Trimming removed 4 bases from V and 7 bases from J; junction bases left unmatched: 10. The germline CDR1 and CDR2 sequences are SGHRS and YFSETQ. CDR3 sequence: CASSRDGQGGQPQHF. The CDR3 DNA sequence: TGCGCCAGCAGCCGGGACGGACAGGGAGGCCAGCCCCAGCATTTT. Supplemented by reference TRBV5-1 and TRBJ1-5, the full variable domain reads KAGVTQTPRYLIKTRGQQVTLSCSPISGHRSVSWYQQTPGQGLQFLFEYFSETQRNKGNFPGRFSGRQFSNSRSEMNVSTLELGDSALYLCASSRDGQGGQPQHFGDGTRLSIL.

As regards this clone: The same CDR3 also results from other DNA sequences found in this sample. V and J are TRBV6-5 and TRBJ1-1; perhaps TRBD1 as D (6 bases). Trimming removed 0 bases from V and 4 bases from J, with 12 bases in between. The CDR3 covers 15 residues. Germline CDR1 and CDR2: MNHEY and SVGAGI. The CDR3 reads CASSYSTGAGTEAFF. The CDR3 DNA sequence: TGTGCCAGCAGTTACTCGACGGGGGCAGGCACTGAAGCTTTCTTT.

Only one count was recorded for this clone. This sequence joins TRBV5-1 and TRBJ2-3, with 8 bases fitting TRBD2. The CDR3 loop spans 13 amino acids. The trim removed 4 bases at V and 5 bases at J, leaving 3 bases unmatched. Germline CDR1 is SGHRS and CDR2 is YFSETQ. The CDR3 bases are TGCGCCAGCAGCGGAGCGGGAGAAGATACGCAGTATTTT. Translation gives CASSGAGEDTQYF. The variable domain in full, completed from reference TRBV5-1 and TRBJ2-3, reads KAGVTQTPRYLIKTRGQQVTLSCSPISGHRSVSWYQQTPGQGLQFLFEYFSETQRNKGNFPGRFSGRQFSNSRSEMNVSTLELGDSALYLCASSGAGEDTQYFGPGTRLTVL.

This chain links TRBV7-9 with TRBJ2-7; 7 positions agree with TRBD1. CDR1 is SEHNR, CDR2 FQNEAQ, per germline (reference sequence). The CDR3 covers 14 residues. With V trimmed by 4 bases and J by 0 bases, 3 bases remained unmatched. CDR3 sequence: CASSSGQVSYEQYF. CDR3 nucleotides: TGTGCCAGCAGCTCCGGACAGGTCTCCTACGAGCAGTACTTC.

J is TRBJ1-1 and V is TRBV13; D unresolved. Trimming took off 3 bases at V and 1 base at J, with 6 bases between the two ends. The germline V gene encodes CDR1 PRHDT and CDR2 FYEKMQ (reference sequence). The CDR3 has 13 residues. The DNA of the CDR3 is TGTGCCAGCAGCTTCTGGGAGAACACTGAAGCTTTCTTT. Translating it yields CASSFWENTEAFF.

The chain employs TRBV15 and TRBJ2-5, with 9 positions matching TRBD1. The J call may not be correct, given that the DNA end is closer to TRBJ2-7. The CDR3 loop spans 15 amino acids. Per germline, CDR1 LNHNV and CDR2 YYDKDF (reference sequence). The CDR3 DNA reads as TGTGCCACCAGCAGAGATAGGGACAGGGTCTACGAGCAGTACTTC. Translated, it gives CATSRDRDRVYEQYF.

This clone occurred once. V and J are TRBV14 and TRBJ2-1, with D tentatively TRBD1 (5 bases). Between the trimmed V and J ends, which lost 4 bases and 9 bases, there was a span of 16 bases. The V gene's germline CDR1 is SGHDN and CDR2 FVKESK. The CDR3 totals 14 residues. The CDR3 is CASSPLGAKSEQFF. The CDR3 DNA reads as TGTGCCAGCAGCCCACTTGGGGCAAAGAGTGAGCAGTTCTTC.

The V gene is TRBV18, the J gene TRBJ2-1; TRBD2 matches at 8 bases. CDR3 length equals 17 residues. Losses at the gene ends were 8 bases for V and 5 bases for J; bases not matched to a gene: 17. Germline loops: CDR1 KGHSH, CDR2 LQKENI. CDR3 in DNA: TGTGCCAGCGCGACCTATGGGGGAGCGGGAGTTCACAATGAGCAGTTCTTC. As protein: CASATYGGAGVHNEQFF.